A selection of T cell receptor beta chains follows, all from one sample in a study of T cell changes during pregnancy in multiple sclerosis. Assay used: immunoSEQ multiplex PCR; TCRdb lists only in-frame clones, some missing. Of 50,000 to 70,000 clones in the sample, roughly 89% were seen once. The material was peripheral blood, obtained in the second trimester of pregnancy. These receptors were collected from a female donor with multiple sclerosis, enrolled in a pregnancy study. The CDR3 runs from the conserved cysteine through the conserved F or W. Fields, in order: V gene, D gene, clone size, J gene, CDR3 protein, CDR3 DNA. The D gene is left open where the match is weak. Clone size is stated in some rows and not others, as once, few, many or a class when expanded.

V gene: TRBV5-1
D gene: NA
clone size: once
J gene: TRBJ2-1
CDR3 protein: CASSLDGSPYNEQFF
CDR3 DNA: TGCGCCAGCAGCTTGGACGGGAGCCCCTACAATGAGCAGTTCTTC

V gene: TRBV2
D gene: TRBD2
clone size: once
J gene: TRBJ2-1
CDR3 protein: CASSEPSGRSYNEQFF
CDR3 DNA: TGTGCCAGCAGTGAGCCGAGCGGGAGGTCCTACAATGAGCAGTTCTTC

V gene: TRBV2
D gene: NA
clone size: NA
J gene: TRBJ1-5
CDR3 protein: CASSDLGEQGMQPQHF
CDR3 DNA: TGTGCCAGCAGTGACTTAGGAGAACAGGGAATGCAGCCCCAGCATTTT

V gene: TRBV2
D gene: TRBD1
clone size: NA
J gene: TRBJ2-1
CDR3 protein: CASSPGQAYNEQFF
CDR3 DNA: TGTGCCAGCAGTCCGGGACAGGCATACAATGAGCAGTTCTTC

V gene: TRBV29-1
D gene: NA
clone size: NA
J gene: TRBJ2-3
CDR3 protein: CSVYTDTQYF
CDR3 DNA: TGCAGCGTTTACACAGATACGCAGTATTTT

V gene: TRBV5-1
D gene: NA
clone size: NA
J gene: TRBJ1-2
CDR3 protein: CASSLGLNYGYTF
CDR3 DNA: TGCGCCAGCAGCTTGGGACTTAACTATGGCTACACCTTC

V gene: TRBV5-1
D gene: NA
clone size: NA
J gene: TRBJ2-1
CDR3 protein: CASTRLDYSNEQFF
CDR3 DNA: TGCGCCAGCACCCGACTGGACTACTCCAATGAGCAGTTCTTC

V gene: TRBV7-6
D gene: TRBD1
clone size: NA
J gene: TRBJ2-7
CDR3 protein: CASSLAGGVLDEQYF
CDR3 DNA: TGTGCCAGCAGCTTAGCAGGGGGCGTTCTTGACGAGCAGTACTTC

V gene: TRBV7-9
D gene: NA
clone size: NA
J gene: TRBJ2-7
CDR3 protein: CASSLGTYEQYF
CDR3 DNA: TGTGCCAGCAGCTTAGGGACATACGAGCAGTACTTC

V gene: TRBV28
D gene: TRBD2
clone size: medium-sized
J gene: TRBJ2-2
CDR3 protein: CASSKTSASGELFF
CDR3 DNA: TGTGCCAGCAGCAAGACTAGCGCGAGCGGGGAGCTGTTTTTT

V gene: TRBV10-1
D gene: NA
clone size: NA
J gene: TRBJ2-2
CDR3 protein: CASSEFRGSGELFF
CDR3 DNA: TGCGCCAGCAGTGAGTTCCGGGGGAGTGGGGAGCTGTTTTTT

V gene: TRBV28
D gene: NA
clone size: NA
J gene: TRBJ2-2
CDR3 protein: CASSWSGLDTGELFF
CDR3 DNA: TGTGCCAGCAGTTGGAGCGGGTTGGACACCGGGGAGCTGTTTTTT

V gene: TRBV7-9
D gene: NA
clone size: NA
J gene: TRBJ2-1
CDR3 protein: CASMAENAGSYNEQFF
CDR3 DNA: TGTGCCAGCATGGCGGAAAACGCTGGCTCCTACAATGAGCAGTTCTTC

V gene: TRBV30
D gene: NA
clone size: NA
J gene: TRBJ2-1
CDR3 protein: CAWRPHTAGTWSSYNEQFF
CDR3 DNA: TGTGCCTGGAGGCCTCACACCGCCGGGACATGGAGCTCCTACAATGAGCAGTTCTTC

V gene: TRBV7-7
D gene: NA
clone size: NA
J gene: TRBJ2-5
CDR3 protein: CASSLVQPGMETQYF
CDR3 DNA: TGTGCCAGCAGCTTGGTTCAACCAGGGATGGAGACCCAGTACTTC

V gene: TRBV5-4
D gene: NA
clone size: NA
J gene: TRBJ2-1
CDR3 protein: CASTWSPGNEQFF
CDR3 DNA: TGTGCCAGCACCTGGTCCCCGGGCAATGAGCAGTTCTTC

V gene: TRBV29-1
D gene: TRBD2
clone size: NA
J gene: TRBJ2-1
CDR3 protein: CSVRPGTSGTNEQFF
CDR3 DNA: TGCAGCGTTCGCCCCGGGACTAGCGGGACCAATGAGCAGTTCTTC

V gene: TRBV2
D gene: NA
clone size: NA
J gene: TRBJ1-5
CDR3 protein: CASRTQTNQPQHF
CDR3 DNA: TGTGCCAGTCGGACACAGACCAATCAGCCCCAGCATTTT

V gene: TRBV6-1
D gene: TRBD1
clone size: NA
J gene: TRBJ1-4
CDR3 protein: CASSGQGGNEKLFF
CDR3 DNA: TGTGCCAGCAGTGGACAGGGTGGGAATGAAAAACTGTTTTTT

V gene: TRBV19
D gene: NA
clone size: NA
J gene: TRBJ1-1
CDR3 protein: CASTSPNRVNTEAFF
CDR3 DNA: TGTGCCAGTACCTCCCCCAACAGGGTGAACACTGAAGCTTTCTTT

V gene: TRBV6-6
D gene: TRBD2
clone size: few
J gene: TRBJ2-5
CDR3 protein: CASNYQAGGKETQYF
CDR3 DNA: TGTGCCAGCAACTACCAAGCGGGAGGAAAAGAGACCCAGTACTTC

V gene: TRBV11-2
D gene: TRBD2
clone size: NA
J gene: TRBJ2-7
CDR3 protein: CASSLDPGGGYEQYF
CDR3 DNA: TGTGCCAGCAGCTTAGATCCCGGGGGAGGGTACGAGCAGTACTTC

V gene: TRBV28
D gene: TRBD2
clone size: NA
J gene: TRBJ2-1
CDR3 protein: CASSSGAGGEQFF
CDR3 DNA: TGTGCCAGCAGTAGCGGGGCTGGGGGTGAGCAGTTCTTC

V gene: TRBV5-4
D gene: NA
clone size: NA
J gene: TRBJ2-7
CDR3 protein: CASSLDSNEQYF
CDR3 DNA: TGTGCCAGCAGCTTGGACAGTAACGAGCAGTACTTC

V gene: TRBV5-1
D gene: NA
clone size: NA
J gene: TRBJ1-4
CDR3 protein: CASRRGGVANEKLFF
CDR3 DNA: TGCGCCAGCAGAAGGGGAGGGGTCGCTAATGAAAAACTGTTTTTT

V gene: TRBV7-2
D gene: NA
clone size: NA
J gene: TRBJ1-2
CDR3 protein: CASSSGTGFYGYTF
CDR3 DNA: TGTGCCAGCAGCTCGGGAACAGGGTTCTATGGCTACACCTTC

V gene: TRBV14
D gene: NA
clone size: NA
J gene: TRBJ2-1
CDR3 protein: CASSQGPSLNEQFF
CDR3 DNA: TGTGCCAGCAGCCAAGGCCCTAGCTTAAATGAGCAGTTCTTC

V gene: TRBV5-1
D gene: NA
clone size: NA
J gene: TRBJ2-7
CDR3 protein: CASSLGADYEQYF
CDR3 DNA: TGCGCCAGCAGCTTGGGGGCAGACTACGAGCAGTACTTC

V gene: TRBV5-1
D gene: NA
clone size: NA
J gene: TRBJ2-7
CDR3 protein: CASSRLLDYEQYF
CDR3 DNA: TGCGCCAGCAGCCGACTCTTAGACTACGAGCAGTACTTC

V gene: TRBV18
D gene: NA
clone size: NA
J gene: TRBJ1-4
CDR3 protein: CASSPTGSNEKLFF
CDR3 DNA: TGTGCCAGCTCACCAACAGGGTCTAATGAAAAACTGTTTTTT

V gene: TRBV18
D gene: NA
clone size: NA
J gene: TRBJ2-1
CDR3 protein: CASSPGGAVDEQFF
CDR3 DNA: TGTGCCAGCTCACCGGGGGGGGCTGTGGATGAGCAGTTCTTC

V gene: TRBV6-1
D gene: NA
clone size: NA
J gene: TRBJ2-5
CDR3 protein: CASSTTVQETQYF
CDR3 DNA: TGTGCCAGCAGTACGACAGTTCAAGAGACCCAGTACTTC

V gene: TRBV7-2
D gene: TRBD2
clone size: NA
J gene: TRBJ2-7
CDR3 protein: CASSSPTSGYEQYF
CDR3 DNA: TGTGCCAGCAGCTCACCGACTAGCGGCTACGAGCAGTACTTC

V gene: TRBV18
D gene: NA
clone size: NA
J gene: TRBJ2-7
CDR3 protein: CASSLQGAVYEQYF
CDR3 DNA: TGTGCCAGCTCACTTCAGGGTGCTGTATACGAGCAGTACTTC

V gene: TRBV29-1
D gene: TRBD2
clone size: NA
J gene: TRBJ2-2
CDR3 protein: CSVEVGSGGGELFF
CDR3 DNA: TGCAGCGTTGAAGTTGGGTCGGGGGGCGGGGAGCTGTTTTTT

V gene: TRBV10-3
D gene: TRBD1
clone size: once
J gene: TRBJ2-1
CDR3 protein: CAISSGQGWQFF
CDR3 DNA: TGTGCCATCAGTTCCGGACAGGGGTGGCAGTTCTTC

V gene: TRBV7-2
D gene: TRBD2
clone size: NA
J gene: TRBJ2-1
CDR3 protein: CASSWSSGSSSYNEQFF
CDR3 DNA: TGTGCCAGCAGCTGGTCTAGCGGGTCTAGCTCCTACAATGAGCAGTTCTTC

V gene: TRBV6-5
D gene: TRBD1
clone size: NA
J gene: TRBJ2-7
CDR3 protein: CASSYRDRTYEQYF
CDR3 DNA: TGTGCCAGCAGTTACCGGGACAGGACCTACGAGCAGTACTTC

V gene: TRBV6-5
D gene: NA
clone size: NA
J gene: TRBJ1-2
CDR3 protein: CASSYSLDSRGYTF
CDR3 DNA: TGTGCCAGCAGTTACTCGTTGGACAGCCGTGGCTACACCTTC

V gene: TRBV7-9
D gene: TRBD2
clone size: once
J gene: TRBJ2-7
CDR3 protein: CASSPRGTSGSYEQYF
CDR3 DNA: TGTGCCAGCAGCCCCCGGGGAACTAGCGGCTCCTACGAGCAGTACTTC

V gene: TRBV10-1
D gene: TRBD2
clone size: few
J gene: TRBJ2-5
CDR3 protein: CASSEAGRPQETQYF
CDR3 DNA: TGCGCCAGCAGTGAAGCGGGAAGGCCTCAAGAGACCCAGTACTTC

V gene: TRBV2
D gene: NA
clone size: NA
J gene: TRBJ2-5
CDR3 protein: CASSGPGQYQETQYF
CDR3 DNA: TGTGCCAGCAGTGGCCCCGGACAGTACCAAGAGACCCAGTACTTC

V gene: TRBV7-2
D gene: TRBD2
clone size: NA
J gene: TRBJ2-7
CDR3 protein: CASSPSGGSSPYEQYF
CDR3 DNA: TGTGCCAGCAGCCCTTCCGGCGGGAGTAGCCCCTACGAGCAGTACTTC

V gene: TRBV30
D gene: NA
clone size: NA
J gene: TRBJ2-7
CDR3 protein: CAWSAGLLSYEQYF
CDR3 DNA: TGTGCCTGGAGTGCAGGTTTACTCTCCTACGAGCAGTACTTC

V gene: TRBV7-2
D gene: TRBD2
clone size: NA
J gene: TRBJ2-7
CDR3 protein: CASSPLGGSTYEQYF
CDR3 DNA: TGTGCCAGCAGCCCACTGGGCGGGAGTACCTACGAGCAGTACTTC

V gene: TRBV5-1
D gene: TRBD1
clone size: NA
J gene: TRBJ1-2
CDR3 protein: CASSLGDRSYGYTF
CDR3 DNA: TGCGCCAGCAGCTTGGGGGACAGAAGCTATGGCTACACCTTC

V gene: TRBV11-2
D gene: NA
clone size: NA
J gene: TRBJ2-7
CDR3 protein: CASSLGIGDEQYF
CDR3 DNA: TGTGCCAGCAGCTTGGGAATCGGGGACGAGCAGTACTTC

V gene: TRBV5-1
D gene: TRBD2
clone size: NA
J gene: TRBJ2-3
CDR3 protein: CASSSLAGEVDTQYF
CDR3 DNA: TGCGCCAGCAGCTCACTAGCGGGAGAGGTAGATACGCAGTATTTT

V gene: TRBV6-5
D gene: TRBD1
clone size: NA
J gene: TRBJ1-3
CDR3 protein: CASTKGDSGNTIYF
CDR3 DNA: TGTGCCAGCACCAAAGGGGACAGTGGAAACACCATATATTTT

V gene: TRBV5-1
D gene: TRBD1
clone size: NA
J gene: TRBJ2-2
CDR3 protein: CASVGTGGAGELFF
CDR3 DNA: TGCGCCAGCGTGGGGACAGGGGGTGCCGGGGAGCTGTTTTTT

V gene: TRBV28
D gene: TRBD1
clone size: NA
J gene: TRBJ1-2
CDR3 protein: CASNTGTGGYGYTF
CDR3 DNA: TGTGCCAGCAATACCGGGACAGGGGGCTATGGCTACACCTTC

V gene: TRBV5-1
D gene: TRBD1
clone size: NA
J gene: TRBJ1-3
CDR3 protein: CASRGPIKKGQGNTIYF
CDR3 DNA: TGCGCCAGCCGGGGGCCGATAAAGAAGGGACAGGGAAACACCATATATTTT

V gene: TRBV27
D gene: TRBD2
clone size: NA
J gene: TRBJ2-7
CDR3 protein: CASSFASGPYEQYF
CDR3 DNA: TGTGCCAGCAGTTTCGCTAGCGGACCCTACGAGCAGTACTTC